This TCR beta chain was sequenced in a study of OX40 agonist ivuxolimab in advanced cancers. In terms of the full investigation: Ivuxolimab, which targeted the costimulatory receptor OX40 (CD134), was an agonistic, fully human IgG2 monoclonal antibody. Intravenous ivuxolimab was administered to patients every 2 weeks at six dose levels: 0.01, 0.1, 0.3, 1.5, 3 and 10 mg/kg. Of the approximately 54 dose-escalation patients, hepatocellular carcinoma was present in around 20, melanoma in approximately 15, renal cell carcinoma in 9 and head and neck cancer in 9. In the dose-escalation cohort, about four fifths of patients were male, and the mean age was roughly 60 years with a range of about 20 to 80. Patients were allowed to have had prior anti-PD-1, anti-PD-L1 or anti-CTLA-4 therapy, and roughly two fifths of the dose-escalation patients had been treated with checkpoint inhibitors. Three dose-escalation patients achieved partial responses, one with hepatocellular carcinoma and two with cutaneous melanoma. Peripheral TCRbeta sequencing aimed to test whether ivuxolimab altered TCR sequence diversity and caused clonal T-cell expansion. The monotherapy dose-escalation portion (N of about 52 patients) of the phase I ivuxolimab trial is reported in the paper.

The trial excluded patients who had a history of autoimmune disease or were on systemic immunosuppression. In every dose cohort, peripheral blood was drawn for TCR sequencing at baseline, cycle 4 day 1, and cycle 7 day 1. Samples came from an open-label, multicenter, first-in-human phase I dose-escalation trial of ivuxolimab. Adults with locally advanced or metastatic melanoma, renal cell, hepatocellular, or head and neck squamous cell carcinoma were enrolled in the trial. CD4+ and CD8+ T cells were sorted separately from peripheral blood before TCR sequencing. CDR3 length: 14 amino acids, cysteine to phenylalanine. Kept here is only the CDR3 DNA, which spans 42 bases and is read in frame from base 1. Looking up the germline V gene yields CDR1 MGHDK and CDR2 SYGVNS. V trim: 4 bases; J trim: 3 bases; unmatched bases: 4. This clone was detected only a few times. Its antigen specificity is not known. No quality values exist for individual bases; no much larger clone is one base distant.

To sequence the TCRbeta CDR3 region, genomic DNA was isolated from the sorted cells. The immunoSEQ Assay was used for sequencing of TCRbeta CDR3 regions. TCRdb re-hosts the immuneACCESS table, in-frame sequences only. Its copies lack some clones; in the studies checked, an unresolved V gene accounts for under half of them, and the cause for the rest is not known. The sample contains some 19,000 clones, 72% of them found a single time. The ten biggest clones cover about 24% of the sample. Overall study outcomes, separate from this receptor: At doses of 0.1 to 3.0 mg/kg, clonal expansion of both CD4+ and CD8+ blood T cells was observed from baseline to week 6. Low levels of normalized T-cell clonal expansion were also seen in some nonresponding patients. After ivuxolimab, CD8+ T cells had more expanded clones than CD4+ T cells on average. In partial responders in the 0.1-3.0 mg/kg groups, normalized peripheral clonal expansion was found to be among the lowest, especially among CD8+ T cells. The antigen specificity of the clonally expanded peripheral T cells was not determined.

The chain is made from TRBV25-1 and TRBJ1-2, and 8 junctional nucleotides match TRBD1. The source material was CD4+ or CD8+ T cells sorted from blood, sampled in a trial of the OX40 agonist ivuxolimab. This receptor was identified in an adult with an advanced solid tumor such as melanoma, head and neck, liver or kidney cancer. The CDR3 protein: CASSGTGWYYGYTF. The sequence in DNA is TGTGCCAGCAGTGGGACAGGGTGGTACTATGGCTACACCTTC.